These 26 T cell receptor beta chains were sequenced from one sample in a study of blood T cells in healthy people across ages. For the second PCR, which ran for about 6 to 11 cycles, a sample-barcoded 5' primer and a J-beta primer mix were used. TCRdb ran MiXCR on the 5' RACE reads and lists one entry per CDR3 protein. The sample consists of 630,000 or so distinct CDR3 sequences, roughly 30% of them appearing once. Input material: blood. The receptor source for this set is a woman of 80 years or more in good health.

For this clonotype: This sequence may be a read error, since a much larger clone differs from it by one base. This rearrangement joins TRBV6-5 to TRBJ2-5, with TRBD2 matching over 8 bases. Germline loops: CDR1 MNHEY, CDR2 SVGAGI. Trimming cost V 10 bases and J 11 bases; bases outside gene matches: 9. CDR3 length: 11 residues. The CDR3 sequence: CATTGGGEQYF. The CDR3, as DNA: TGTGCCACCACGGGAGGGGGTGAGCAGTACTTC.

The sample holds many counts of this clonotype. This chain uses TRBV7-3 with TRBJ2-1; D ambiguous. The CDR3 totals 14 residues. V was shortened by 5 bases and J by 8 bases, with 16 bases between the two germline ends. Germline V gene lookup returns CDR1 SGHTA and CDR2 FQGTGA. CDR3 sequence reads: CASSTLARSDEQFF. Written as DNA, the CDR3 is TGTGCCAGCAGCACACTCGCCCGGAGCGATGAGCAGTTCTTC.

The V call is TRBV2, the J call TRBJ2-7; D call uncertain. This CDR3 is built from 14 residues. V was trimmed by 6 bases and J by 2 bases, leaving 14 bases between them. Germline lookup yields CDR1 SNHLY and CDR2 FYNNEI. The CDR3: CASRTDVGTYEQYF. DNA for the CDR3: TGTGCCAGCAGAACGGACGTCGGAACCTACGAGCAGTACTTC. The full variable domain, completed using reference TRBV2 and TRBJ2-7, is EPEVTQTPSHQVTQMGQEVILRCVPISNHLYFYWYRQILGQKVEFLVSFYNNEISEKSEIFDDQFSVERPDGSNFTLKIRSTKLEDSAMYFCASRTDVGTYEQYFGPGTRLTVT.

This clonotype was recorded many times. This rearrangement joins TRBV30 to TRBJ1-5, with 7 bases fitting TRBD1. V lost 5 bases and J lost 5; bases outside the gene matches: 6. The germline CDR1 and CDR2 sequences are GTSNPN and SVGIG (reference sequence). This CDR3 spans 13 amino acids. CDR3 DNA: TGTGCCTGGGCGACAGGGAGCCATCAGCCCCAGCATTTT. Residues: CAWATGSHQPQHF.

The rearrangement links TRBV20-1 to TRBJ2-3; D gene unclear. The CDR3 covers 14 residues. V lost 3 bases and J lost 1, with 11 bases in between. CDR1 and CDR2 (germline): DFQATT, SNEGSKA (reference sequence). CDR3 nucleotide sequence: TGCAGTGCTAGCCTAGAGATTCGCACAGATACGCAGTATTTT. Protein product: CSASLEIRTDTQYF.

The table lists this clonotype with many counts. The chain has TRBV27 and TRBJ1-5; D not certain. The V end was cut by 6 bases, the J end by 9 bases, with 15 bases between. The CDR3 is 13 residues long. Germline CDR1 is MNHEY and CDR2 is SMNVEV (reference sequence). The CDR3 sequence: CASSMGSVLPQHF. The CDR3 DNA follows: TGTGCCAGCAGCATGGGATCAGTTCTGCCCCAGCATTTT.

This clonotype showed up many times. The rearrangement uses TRBV10-3 and TRBJ2-5, with D tentatively TRBD2 (7 bases). Germline V gene lookup returns CDR1 ENHRY and CDR2 SYGVKD. The CDR3 is 15 amino acids. Trimming took 3 bases from V and 3 from J, leaving 14 bases between them. The CDR3 nucleotides read TGTGCCATCAGTGAACCGGGGGAGGGGGAAGAGACCCAGTACTTC. This codes for CAISEPGEGEETQYF.

This clonotype has a handful of counts. J is TRBJ1-1 and V is TRBV20-1; D perhaps matches TRBD1 (5 bases). The CDR3 contains 14 residues. Germline CDR1 reads DFQATT; CDR2 reads SNEGSKA (reference sequence). Trimming stripped 7 bases from V and 7 bases from J, with 22 bases between. This CDR3 reads CSVSTSTFRGEAFF. CDR3 DNA: TGCAGTGTTTCCACCTCAACCTTTAGGGGTGAAGCTTTCTTT.

This clonotype was picked up one time. A much larger clone lies one base from this, so it may be a read error. The rearrangement links TRBV9 to TRBJ2-5; D gene uncertain. This CDR3 is built from 14 residues. Germline CDR1 and CDR2: SGDLS and YYNGEE. Written as DNA, the CDR3 is TGTGCCCGCAGCGTAGGCATAGCCCAAGAGACCCAGTACTTC. Amino acid sequence: CARSVGIAQETQYF.

The chain joins TRBV29-1 to TRBJ1-2; D may be TRBD1 (5 bases). The germline CDR1 and CDR2 sequences are SQVTM and ANQGSEA. V was shortened by 1 base and J by 8 bases, with 8 bases between the two germline ends. This CDR3 has 11 amino acids. CDR3 region: CSVEVGGGYTF. In nucleotides, the CDR3 is TGCAGCGTTGAAGTCGGGGGAGGCTACACCTTC.

Remarks on this clonotype: A much bigger clone sits one base away, suggesting this may be a read error. J is TRBJ2-5 and V is TRBV19, with D possibly being TRBD1 or TRBD2 (5 bases each). This CDR3 spans 15 amino acids. The V and J ends lost 8 bases and 11 bases respectively, with 27 bases between them. Germline loops: CDR1 LNHDA, CDR2 SQIVND (reference sequence). For the CDR3, the DNA is TGTGCCAGTGTCTCCTCCGGGGCCATGGGGAATGAGCAGTACTTC. Translating gives CASVSSGAMGNEQYF.

This clonotype was recorded at least ten times. This rearrangement joins TRBV4-1 to TRBJ2-1; the match to TRBD2 covers 10 bases. The CDR3 runs to 15 residues. From germline, CDR1 is MGHRA and CDR2 YSYEKL. The V and J ends lost 4 bases and 8 bases, in that order; junction bases with no gene match: 8. CDR3 protein: CASSRERGGLYEQFF. CDR3 nucleotides: TGCGCCAGCAGCCGGGAGCGGGGGGGTTTATATGAGCAGTTCTTC.

This chain links TRBV6-5 with TRBJ1-5; 7 bases are a match to TRBD1. The CDR3 sequence is 15 residues long. In germline, CDR1 is MNHEY, CDR2 SVGAGI. The trim removed 5 bases at V and 6 bases at J, leaving 10 bases unmatched. For the CDR3, the DNA is TGTGCCAGCAGTCCGAGACAGGGCACTAGTCAGCCCCAGCATTTT. Its protein is CASSPRQGTSQPQHF.

This clonotype was recorded many times. V is TRBV9 and J is TRBJ1-6; D possibly corresponds to TRBD1 (5 bases). V was pared by 3 bases and J by 1 base, with 8 bases between. The CDR3 has 15 amino acids. The germline CDR1 and CDR2 sequences are SGDLS and YYNGEE. CDR3 loop: CASSDTGSYNSPLHF. The CDR3 region has the DNA TGTGCCAGCAGCGATACAGGTTCCTATAATTCACCCCTCCACTTT.

The V gene is TRBV11-1, the J gene TRBJ1-4; TRBD1 matches at 7 bases. V shed 3 bases, J shed 8 bases, and the junction held 9 bases outside the gene matches. Germline CDR1 is SGHAT and CDR2 is FQDESV (reference sequence). The CDR3 loop spans 15 amino acids. The CDR3 nucleotides are TGTGCCAGCAGCTTCGAGGGGGCCTTCGGGGAAAAACTGTTTTTT. Amino acid sequence: CASSFEGAFGEKLFF.

Turning to this clonotype: A much larger clone lies a single base off, so this may be a read error. The V call is TRBV2, the J call TRBJ2-5; TRBD2 aligns across 10 bases. CDR1 is SNHLY and CDR2 is FYNNEI in the germline V gene. The CDR3 runs to 17 residues. Trimming at V came to 0 bases and at J to 11 bases, leaving 15 bases not matched to a gene. CDR3: CASSEALRGAGGHEQYF. In nucleotides, the CDR3 is TGTGCCAGCAGTGAAGCGCTTCGGGGAGCGGGGGGGCATGAGCAGTACTTC.

The V gene is TRBV7-2, the J gene TRBJ2-5, with D perhaps matching TRBD2 (6 bases). The ends were cut back, 1 base at V and 5 bases at J, with 14 bases in the middle. This CDR3 has 15 residues. Germline CDR1 SGHTA, CDR2 FQGNSA. CDR3: CASSLVQASAETQYF. The DNA of the CDR3 is TGTGCCAGCAGCTTAGTACAGGCTAGCGCGGAGACCCAGTACTTC. The entire variable domain, with the rest obtained from reference TRBV7-2 and TRBJ2-5, is as follows: GAGVSQSPSNKVTEKGKDVELRCDPISGHTALYWYRQSLGQGLEFLIYFQGNSAPDKSGLPSDRFSAERTGGSVSTLTIQRTQQEDSAVYLCASSLVQASAETQYFGPGTRLLVL.

This clonotype has more than one count but fewer than ten. This sequence joins TRBV2 and TRBJ2-3, with D maybe TRBD2 (5 bases). The CDR3 is 16 residues long. Trimming removed 4 bases from V and 1 base from J, with 15 bases in between. Germline V gene data show CDR1 as SNHLY and CDR2 as FYNNEI. DNA of the CDR3: TGTGCCAGCAGTGGTTACCGGGGAGTTGGCACAGATACGCAGTATTTT. Translation gives CASSGYRGVGTDTQYF. Supplemented by reference TRBV2 and TRBJ2-3, the full variable domain reads EPEVTQTPSHQVTQMGQEVILRCVPISNHLYFYWYRQILGQKVEFLVSFYNNEISEKSEIFDDQFSVERPDGSNFTLKIRSTKLEDSAMYFCASSGYRGVGTDTQYFGPGTRLTVL.

Turning to this clonotype: One base away lies a much larger clone, so this may be a sequencing read error. The rearrangement uses TRBV30 and TRBJ2-6; D is possibly TRBD1 (5 bases). Germline V gives CDR1 GTSNPN, CDR2 SVGIG (reference sequence). CDR3 length: 17 amino acids. The CDR3, as DNA: TGTGCCTGGAGCCCGACGAGGCGTCTCTCTGGGGCCAACGTCCGGACTTTC. Residues: CAWSPTRRLSGANVRTF.

This clonotype was found many times. The chain recombines TRBV20-1 with TRBJ2-6, with 7 bases fitting TRBD1. The V segment lost 1 base and the J segment 4 bases; nucleotides outside the gene matches: 7. CDR1 DFQATT and CDR2 SNEGSKA come from the germline V gene (reference sequence). The CDR3 has 16 residues. CDR3: CSARATGLSGANVLTF. The CDR3 bases are TGCAGTGCTAGAGCGACAGGGTTATCCGGGGCCAACGTCCTGACTTTC.

With regard to this clonotype: Compared with germline, one end of the junction differs, possibly owing to a read error. This chain links TRBV7-3 with TRBJ1-5, with 7 bases lining up with TRBD1. This CDR3 is built from 16 residues. Germline V gene sequence: CDR1 SGHTA, CDR2 FQGTGA. The CDR3: CTSSLTAGGGAEPQHF. CDR3 bases: TGTACCAGCAGCTTAACCGCCGGAGGGGGCGCGGAGCCCCAGCATTTT.

This clonotype was seen a handful of times. V usage is TRBV7-2 and J usage is TRBJ2-7, with 7 bases lining up with TRBD1. Germline V lookup: CDR1 SGHTA, CDR2 FQGNSA. The CDR3 contains 14 residues. V dropped 5 bases and J dropped 3; count of bases not matched to a gene: 7. CDR3 bases: TGTGCCAGCAGCATCCGGGACAGTCTCTACGAGCAGTACTTC. It codes for CASSIRDSLYEQYF.

The table lists this clonotype with many counts. V is TRBV6-6 and J is TRBJ2-3; perhaps D is TRBD1 or TRBD2 (6 bases each). Per the germline V gene, CDR1 is MNHNY and CDR2 is SVGAGI (reference sequence). V was shortened by 6 bases and J by 0 bases, with 10 bases between the two germline ends. This CDR3 has 14 residues. The CDR3: CASSAGHSTDTQYF. The CDR3, as DNA: TGTGCCAGCAGCGCGGGACACAGCACAGATACGCAGTATTTT.

In its sample, this clonotype was seen many times. The chain has TRBV12-3 or TRBV12-4 and TRBJ2-1, with 10 bases aligning to TRBD2. This CDR3 has 17 residues. Trimming took 7 bases from V and 6 from J; bases not matched to a gene: 15. The CDR3 DNA is TGTGCCAGCACCCGGTGGAGCGGGGGGGCGGTAGGCAATGAGCAGTTCTTC. As protein: CASTRWSGGAVGNEQFF.

The chain combines TRBV6-6 with TRBJ1-1, with TRBD1 identical over 7 bases. Germline CDR1 is MNHNY and CDR2 is SVGAGI (reference sequence). The V gene end was trimmed by 7 bases and the J gene end by 4 bases; junction bases not matched to a gene: 18. The CDR3 sequence is 17 residues long. This chain's CDR3 is CASKGKEVGPGGTEAFF. Here the CDR3 DNA reads TGTGCCAGCAAGGGAAAAGAGGTAGGCCCAGGGGGCACTGAAGCTTTCTTT.

The rearrangement links TRBV6-6 to TRBJ1-1; D gene unclear. Germline CDR1 is MNHNY and CDR2 is SVGAGI (reference sequence). V gave up 8 bases and J gave up 4 bases, with 14 bases separating them. This CDR3 comprises 13 residues. The CDR3 region is CASWGFSATEAFF. The CDR3 DNA sequence: TGTGCCAGCTGGGGTTTCTCGGCCACTGAAGCTTTCTTT.